This T cell receptor beta chain was sequenced during a study of T cells in Graves' hyperthyroidism and ophthalmopathy. General study findings and limits: Researchers found most expanded thyroid clonotypes above 0.001 in blood as well.

The V gene's germline CDR1 is MNHEY and CDR2 SVGAGI. CDR3 length equals 13 residues. Trimming shortened V by 10 bases and J by 5 bases, and 17 bases separated the two germline ends. TCR beta CDR3 region amplification was performed from RNA transcripts. Initially, a first-round RT-PCR of the TCR CDR3 employed the HTBI primer set. TCRdb independently ran MiXCR on the multiplex PCR reads; one entry per CDR3 protein. The sample yields nearly 750,000 distinct CDR3 sequences, under 45% seen once. This clonotype has a handful of counts. Its target is unknown. Specimen: blood. The V call is TRBV6-5, the J call TRBJ1-1; a weak D match, TRBD1 (5 bases). The TCR sequence derives from a woman aged 40 to 49 with Graves' hyperthyroidism. In nucleotides, the CDR3 is TGTGCCACCCCCCGGGAGGAGGGGACTGAAGCTTTCTTT. Protein: CATPREEGTEAFF.